This T cell receptor beta chain was observed in a study of PD-1 blockade in classical Hodgkin lymphoma. Study-wide results and limits: Baseline diversity resembling that of newly diagnosed patients was seen in complete responders. Newly diagnosed patients were said to have less baseline TCR diversity than healthy donors did. The drivers behind the repertoire differences, possibly disease activity or prior therapy, remain undefined.

CDR3 length: 13 residues. Germline V gene sequence: CDR1 MNHEY, CDR2 SVGAGI. Trimming cost V 6 bases and J 4 bases, with 12 bases left between them. Time point noted: cycle 4 day 1 (C4D1), after about 6 weeks of nivolumab. Every patient relapsed after autologous stem cell transplantation, and brentuximab vedotin exposure varied. A remark on this clone: What it recognizes is unknown.

Assay: immunoSEQ multiplex PCR; the TCRdb copy retains only in-frame clones and omits some. The repertoire includes about 85,000 clones, about nine tenths of them detected once, and around 3% sits in the top ten. The chain combines TRBV6-5 with TRBJ1-2, with D uncertain. This TCR came from a human donor with classical Hodgkin lymphoma. The input for sequencing was peripheral blood mononuclear cells (PBMCs), taken before the fourth cycle of nivolumab. The CDR3, as DNA: TGTGCCAGCAGAGGAGACCGGCGCTATGGCTACACCTTC. As protein: CASRGDRRYGYTF.